A selection of T cell receptor beta chains follows, all from one sample in a study of blood T cell repertoires in COVID-19. The assay was immunoSEQ multiplex PCR, and TCRdb's table has in-frame clones only and misses some. The sample holds a few hundred thousand clones, over 75% seen once. Input material: PBMCs or T cells enriched from blood (not recorded which). Receptors were obtained from a woman in her thirties who had recovered from COVID-19. The CDR3 runs from the conserved cysteine through the conserved F or W. D genes are given only for firm matches. Some rows mark clone size as missing; the rest say once, few, many or name a class of expanded clone.

v_call,clone_size,d_call,j_call,cdr3_nt,cdr3_aa
TRBV11-1,many,TRBD2,TRBJ2-5,TGTGCCAGCAGCTCCGGGACTAGCGGGGTCCAAGAGACCCAGTACTTC,CASSSGTSGVQETQYF
TRBV29-1,once,.,TRBJ1-2,TGCAGCGTTGAGACACTCTTATATGGCTACACCTTC,CSVETLLYGYTF
TRBV29-1,.,TRBD1,TRBJ1-4,TGCAGCGGATTCTCAGGACAGGGGGGTGAAAAACTGTTTTTT,CSGFSGQGGEKLFF
TRBV19,.,.,TRBJ2-7,TGTGCCAGTAGGGACAGCTTAACCTACGAGCAGTACTTC,CASRDSLTYEQYF
TRBV23-1,.,TRBD1,TRBJ2-7,TGCGCCAGCACTGCCGGACAGGGCTTTTCCTACGAGCAGTACTTC,CASTAGQGFSYEQYF
TRBV5-1,.,.,TRBJ1-6,TGCGCCAGCAGCTTGGACAGGGTGGATTCACCCCTCCACTTT,CASSLDRVDSPLHF
TRBV5-1,.,.,TRBJ2-2,TGCGCCAGCAGAGGAGGACTAAACACCGGGGAGCTGTTTTTT,CASRGGLNTGELFF
TRBV5-1,.,TRBD1,TRBJ2-7,TGCGCCAGCAGCTTGGCCATGGGACAGGGGACAGCCTACGAGCAGTACTTC,CASSLAMGQGTAYEQYF
TRBV27,.,TRBD2,TRBJ2-1,TGTGCCAGCAGTACGACTAGCGTGAATGAGCAGTTCTTC,CASSTTSVNEQFF
TRBV19,.,.,TRBJ2-1,TGTGCCAGTAGTACTACAGGTCACAATGAGCAGTTCTTC,CASSTTGHNEQFF
TRBV5-1,.,.,TRBJ1-2,TGCGCCAGCAGCTTGGACACAGCAACCTATGGCTACACCTTC,CASSLDTATYGYTF
TRBV25-1,.,.,TRBJ2-7,TGTGCCAGCAGTGAATACAACTACGAGCAGTACTTC,CASSEYNYEQYF
TRBV25-1,.,TRBD1,TRBJ2-1,TGTGCCAGCAGCAAGTATGAACAGGGGGACAATGAGCAGTTCTTC,CASSKYEQGDNEQFF
TRBV28,.,.,TRBJ2-3,TGTGCCGGCAGTATCCGAGCAACAGATACGCAGTATTTT,CAGSIRATDTQYF
TRBV2,.,.,TRBJ2-2,TGTGCCAGCAGTGTGGCGGGAACCACCGGGGAGCTGTTTTTT,CASSVAGTTGELFF
TRBV19,.,TRBD1,TRBJ1-1,TGTGCCAGTAGTACTCGGACAGGGGCGGGTGGAACTGAAGCTTTCTTT,CASSTRTGAGGTEAFF
TRBV5-4,.,TRBD1,TRBJ1-4,TGTGCCAGCAGCACAGGGGCGACTGAAAAACTGTTTTTT,CASSTGATEKLFF
TRBV5-4,.,TRBD2,TRBJ2-7,TGTGCCAGCAGCCCGGGGAGCGGGAGGGCCACCTACGAGCAGTACTTC,CASSPGSGRATYEQYF
TRBV28,.,TRBD1,TRBJ1-1,TGTGCCAGCAGTCCGCCTGGACAGGGGAGAGAAGCTTTCTTT,CASSPPGQGREAFF
TRBV9,.,.,TRBJ1-2,TGTGCCAGCAGCGTAGGGGCAGACTATGGCTACACCTTC,CASSVGADYGYTF
TRBV12-3/TRBV12-4,.,.,TRBJ1-6,TGTGCCAGTCAACAGGACCCCAATTCACCCCTCCACTTT,CASQQDPNSPLHF
TRBV19,.,.,TRBJ1-5,TGTGCCAGTAGTTCACGACAGACTAATCAGCCCCAGCATTTT,CASSSRQTNQPQHF
TRBV7-9,.,TRBD2,TRBJ2-7,TGTGCCAGCAGCTTAGGACTAGCGGGAACTTACGAGCAGTACTTC,CASSLGLAGTYEQYF
TRBV7-8,few,.,TRBJ2-2,TGTGCCAGCAGCTCCCAGGGGATCACCGGGGAGCTGTTTTTT,CASSSQGITGELFF
TRBV29-1,.,.,TRBJ2-2,TGCAGCGTTGTTTTAGCGGAATGGACCGGGGAGCTGTTTTTT,CSVVLAEWTGELFF
TRBV14,.,.,TRBJ1-6,TGTGCCAGCAGCCACCTGGCCGGGAGGGGTAGTTCACCCCTCCACTTT,CASSHLAGRGSSPLHF
TRBV7-9,once,TRBD1,TRBJ1-1,TGTGCCAGCAGCTCCCTCGACAGGGCGGGCGGTGAAGCTTTCTTT,CASSSLDRAGGEAFF
TRBV7-9,few,TRBD2,TRBJ2-1,TGTGCCAGCAGCGCGCGGACTAGCGGGAGTAGAGATGAGCAGTTCTTC,CASSARTSGSRDEQFF
TRBV5-6,large,TRBD1,TRBJ2-3,TGTGCCAGCAGCCTGAATTTACCGGGACAGAGCACAGATACGCAGTATTTT,CASSLNLPGQSTDTQYF
TRBV28,.,TRBD2,TRBJ2-7,TGTGCCAGCAGTCAAACAGCGGGAGCTGGATACGAGCAGTACTTC,CASSQTAGAGYEQYF
TRBV3-1/TRBV3-2,.,TRBD2,TRBJ2-1,TGTGCCAGCAGCGTTAGCGGGGTGTCCTACAATGAGCAGTTCTTC,CASSVSGVSYNEQFF
TRBV5-1,.,.,TRBJ1-3,TGCGCCAGCAGGCTAGACGGGAACTCTGGAAACACCATATATTTT,CASRLDGNSGNTIYF
TRBV18,.,.,TRBJ1-1,TGTGCCAGCCCCCCTGGACTTCCCGAAGCCATGAACACTGAAGCTTTCTTT,CASPPGLPEAMNTEAFF
TRBV5-1,.,TRBD1,TRBJ2-4,TGCGCCAGCAGCTTTGGACAGGGGGAGGCAAAAAACATTCAGTACTTC,CASSFGQGEAKNIQYF
TRBV2,.,.,TRBJ1-3,TGTGCCAGCAGTGCGGAGACGGACACCATATATTTT,CASSAETDTIYF
TRBV3-1/TRBV3-2,once,.,TRBJ1-3,TGTGCCAGCAGCCCTACGGGAAACACCATATATTTT,CASSPTGNTIYF
TRBV6-2/TRBV6-3,.,.,TRBJ1-1,TGTGCCAGCAGTGGCCGAGGGGGAACTGAAGCTTTCTTT,CASSGRGGTEAFF
TRBV11-2,.,.,TRBJ1-4,TGTGCCAGCAGCCCTTTTGTACGGGGAAGTGAAAAACTGTTTTTT,CASSPFVRGSEKLFF
TRBV19,.,TRBD2,TRBJ2-7,TGTGCCAGTAACCTACTAGCGGGAGTTAACGAGCAGTACTTC,CASNLLAGVNEQYF
TRBV20-1,.,TRBD2,TRBJ2-7,TGCAGTGCTAGTGGACTAGCGGGCCGAACCTACGAGCAGTACTTC,CSASGLAGRTYEQYF
TRBV28,.,.,TRBJ1-2,TGTGCCAGCAGTTTTCGGAACGGGAACTATGGCTACACCTTC,CASSFRNGNYGYTF
TRBV24-1,.,.,TRBJ2-5,TGTGCCACCAGTGTTGCAGGGACTGGGATGGAGACCCAGTACTTC,CATSVAGTGMETQYF
TRBV3-1/TRBV3-2,.,.,TRBJ1-3,TGTGCCAGCAGCCAAGATGCAGACTCTGGAAACACCATATATTTT,CASSQDADSGNTIYF
TRBV19,.,.,TRBJ1-5,TGTGCCAGTACCATGGGGCAGGGAGGACAGCCCCAGCATTTT,CASTMGQGGQPQHF
TRBV5-1,once,TRBD1,TRBJ2-7,TGCGCCAGCAGCCTGGGACAGGGGGTGAATGACCGGTACTTC,CASSLGQGVNDRYF
TRBV5-1,.,.,TRBJ1-1,TGCGCCAGCAGCTTGGGGACGGGAAACACTGAAGCTTTCTTT,CASSLGTGNTEAFF